This paragraph covers one T cell receptor (beta chain) sequence. The antigen it binds to is not known. No base-level quality is on record; no much larger clone is a single base apart. The CDR3 has 15 amino acids, counting the end cysteine and phenylalanine. This entry keeps only the CDR3 DNA: 45 bases, framed from base 1. Deletion took 5 bases off V and 1 base off J, with a span of 11 bases between the germline ends. Reading the germline V gene gives CDR1 MDHEN and CDR2 SYDVKM. The data were taken from a study of blood T cell repertoires in COVID-19 (dated by TCRdb to about 2020). Study-wide context: The collaborator samples originated in the United States, Italy and Spain and spanned the acute and convalescent phases of COVID-19. The material from the prospective study consisted of cDNA or gDNA derived from T cells, B-cell-depleted T cells, or PBMCs. The dataset comprised deeply sampled blood TCRbeta repertoires from subjects exposed to, actively infected with, or recovered from COVID-19. The repertoires were made available in a free public database intended to serve as a resource for research on the immune response to SARS-CoV-2. Samples were obtained from the ongoing ImmuneRACE study (first 160 participants) and from about 1,300 subjects provided by 6 global collaborators. Nearly every sample came with metadata listing a de-identified subject ID, COVID-19 status, age in years and sex. Where available, HLA class I and class II types were taken from metadata supplied by the sample provider and were not determined by assay-based typing.

What the study reported, not specific to this receptor: How much clinical and demographic metadata was included differed by source and by participant, and the metadata was provided uncurated.

In Seattle, one collaborating source enrolled patients while the infection was active and tracked those patients longitudinally over the course of disease. Collaborating institutions collected whole blood in K2EDTA tubes following their own protocols. For TCRbeta analysis, collaborators shipped samples in one of three forms: frozen whole blood, isolated PBMCs, or DNA extracted from either of those sample types. TCRbeta CDR3 regions were amplified from genomic DNA by means of the immunoSEQ Assay, a bias-controlled multiplex PCR. On the authors' methods: Nucleated cell counts per sample were estimated from amplification of reference gene primers within the assay. Sequence reads were collapsed and filtered to measure the absolute abundance of every unique TCRbeta CDR3 rearrangement. For each sample, productive Simpson clonality was calculated as the square root of Simpson's diversity index across productive rearrangements. Here the immuneACCESS table is served through TCRdb, limited to in-frame sequences with V and J called. Missing clones are a known gap in these copies; in checked studies unresolved V genes cover under half, and the rest lacks a known reason. Clonal size and the V and J genes are those of that table, whereas D and trimming came from the DNA. In this sample the table shows about 370,000 clones, roughly 86% of which occur a single time. 8% to 13% of the sample lies in the top ten.

Rearrangement joined TRBV28 to TRBJ2-2; TRBD1 could be the D gene, as 6 bases match. The material sequenced was peripheral blood. The receptor comes from a young woman with COVID-19, enrolled during active disease. The bases read TGTGCCAGCAGTCCCTTGACAGGGAACACCGGGGAGCTGTTTTTT. This gives the protein CASSPLTGNTGELFF. Full variable domain (CDR3 extended with the reference TRBV28 and TRBJ2-2 proteins): DVKVTQSSRYLVKRTGEKVFLECVQDMDHENMFWYRQDPGLGLRLIYFSYDVKMKEKGDIPEGYSVSREKKERFSLILESASTNQTSMYLCASSPLTGNTGELFFGEGSRLTVL.